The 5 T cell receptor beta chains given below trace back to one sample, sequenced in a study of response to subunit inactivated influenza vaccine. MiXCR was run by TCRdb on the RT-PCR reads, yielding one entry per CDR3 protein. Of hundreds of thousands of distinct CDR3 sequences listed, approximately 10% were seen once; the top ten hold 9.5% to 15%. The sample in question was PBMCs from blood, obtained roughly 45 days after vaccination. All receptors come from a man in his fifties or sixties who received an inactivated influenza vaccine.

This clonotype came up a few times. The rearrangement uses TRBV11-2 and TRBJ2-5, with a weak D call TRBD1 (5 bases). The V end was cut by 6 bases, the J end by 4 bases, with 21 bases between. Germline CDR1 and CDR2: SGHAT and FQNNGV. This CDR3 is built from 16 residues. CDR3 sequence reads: CASSNSGLAGRETQYF. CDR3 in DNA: TGTGCCAGCAGTAACAGTGGTTTGGCAGGGCGAGAGACCCAGTACTTC.

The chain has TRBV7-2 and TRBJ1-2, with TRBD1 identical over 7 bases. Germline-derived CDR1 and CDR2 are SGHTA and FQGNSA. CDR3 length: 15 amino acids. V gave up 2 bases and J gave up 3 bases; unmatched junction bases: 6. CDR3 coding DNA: TGTGCCAGCAGCTTAAACACAGGGGTGGACTATGGCTACACCTTC. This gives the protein CASSLNTGVDYGYTF.

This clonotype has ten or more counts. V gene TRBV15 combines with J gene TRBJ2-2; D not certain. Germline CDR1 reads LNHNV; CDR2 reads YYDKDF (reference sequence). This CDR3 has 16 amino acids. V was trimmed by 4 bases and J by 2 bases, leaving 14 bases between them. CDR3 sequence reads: CATSMLAGGNTGELFF. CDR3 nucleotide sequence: TGTGCCACCAGCATGCTCGCAGGCGGCAACACCGGGGAGCTGTTTTTT.

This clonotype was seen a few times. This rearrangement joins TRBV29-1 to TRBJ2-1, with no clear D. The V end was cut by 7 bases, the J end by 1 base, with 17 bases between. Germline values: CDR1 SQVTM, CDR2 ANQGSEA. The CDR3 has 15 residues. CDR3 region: CSAKKRLRSYNEQFF. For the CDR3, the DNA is TGCAGCGCGAAAAAGAGGTTGAGGTCCTACAATGAGCAGTTCTTC.

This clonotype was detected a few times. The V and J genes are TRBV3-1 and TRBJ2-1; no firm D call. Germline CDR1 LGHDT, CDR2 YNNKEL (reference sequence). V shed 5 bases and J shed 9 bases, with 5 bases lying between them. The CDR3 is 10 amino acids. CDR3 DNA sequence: TGTGCCAGCAGCTGGGGTGAGCAGTTCTTC. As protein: CASSWGEQFF.